The 20 T cell receptor beta chains below were found in one sample sequenced in a study of OX40 agonist ivuxolimab in advanced cancers. Produced via immunoSEQ multiplex PCR; TCRdb's table is partial and in-frame only. The sample lists roughly 56,000 clones, 80% to 85% occurring once. The sample consisted of CD4+ or CD8+ T cells sorted from blood, taken in a trial of the OX40 agonist ivuxolimab. Receptors originate from an adult with an advanced solid tumor such as melanoma, head and neck, liver or kidney cancer.

CDR3 loop: CSVAGGKAYGYTF. CDR3 sequence (DNA): TGCAGCGTCGCAGGAGGAAAGGCGTATGGCTACACCTTC. The chain employs TRBV29-1 and TRBJ1-2; unclear D gene. V was shortened by 6 bases and J by 5 bases, with 16 bases between the two germline ends. The CDR3 is made up of 13 amino acids. Germline V gene lookup returns CDR1 SQVTM and CDR2 ANQGSEA.

The chain couples TRBV28 to TRBJ2-7; TRBD2 is a possible D gene (6 bases). The germline V gene has CDR1 MDHEN and CDR2 SYDVKM. Trimming pared 6 bases from V and 2 bases from J, leaving 17 bases between. The CDR3 totals 15 residues. The CDR3 nucleotides read TGTGCCAGCAGCTCTCCGGGGGTAACGGCCTACGAGCAGTACTTC. It encodes CASSSPGVTAYEQYF.

This sequence joins TRBV10-1 and TRBJ1-1; unclear D gene. The CDR3 totals 14 residues. Deletions cut 5 bases from V and 3 bases from J, with 13 bases between. The germline V gene encodes CDR1 WNHNN and CDR2 SYGVQD (reference sequence). CDR3 in DNA: TGCGCCAGCAGTTACGATGGAGACGACACTGAAGCTTTCTTT. The encoded protein is CASSYDGDDTEAFF.

This chain connects TRBV4-1 to TRBJ1-5, with 12 bases aligning to TRBD1. The CDR3 is made up of 17 amino acids. With V trimmed by 4 bases and J by 2 bases, 6 bases remained unmatched. Germline CDR1 and CDR2: MGHRA and YSYEKL. This chain's CDR3 is CASSLGQGAEGNQPQHF. The CDR3 bases are TGCGCCAGCAGCCTGGGACAGGGGGCCGAAGGCAATCAGCCCCAGCATTTT.

The rearrangement joins TRBV11-2 to TRBJ2-7; a weak D match, TRBD2 (5 bases). Deletions cut 1 base from V and 3 bases from J, with 13 bases between. This CDR3 region has 15 residues. Germline CDR1 reads SGHAT; CDR2 reads FQNNGV. The CDR3 region has the DNA TGTGCCAGCAGCTTAGGACGGGGAGTCGGCTACGAGCAGTACTTC. It specifies CASSLGRGVGYEQYF.

This chain connects TRBV28 to TRBJ1-4; 7 nucleotides agree with TRBD1. The V gene end was trimmed by 8 bases and the J gene end by 7 bases; junction bases not matched to a gene: 10. Germline values: CDR1 MDHEN, CDR2 SYDVKM. CDR3 length: 14 residues. The CDR3 is CASCKTGWGEKLFF. CDR3 sequence (DNA): TGTGCCAGCTGTAAGACAGGGTGGGGTGAAAAACTGTTTTTT.

This chain joins TRBV2 and TRBJ2-7; the match to TRBD2 covers 8 bases. V was pared by 3 bases and J by 0 bases, with 7 bases of the junction left unmatched. The CDR3 is made up of 16 amino acids. Germline CDR1 SNHLY, CDR2 FYNNEI. CDR3 sequence (DNA): TGTGCCAGCAGTGACCCGGGAGGGCTCCGCTCCTACGAGCAGTACTTC. Its translation: CASSDPGGLRSYEQYF.

The chain couples TRBV10-3 to TRBJ2-1; D is uncertain. Trimming removed 7 bases from V and 3 bases from J, with 13 bases in between. The germline V gene encodes CDR1 ENHRY and CDR2 SYGVKD. The CDR3 spans 14 residues. The CDR3 DNA reads TGTGCCATCAAATATTCGGACGTCTACAATGAGCAGTTCTTC. This encodes CAIKYSDVYNEQFF.

The chain is built from TRBV30 and TRBJ2-1, with 10 bases aligning to TRBD2. This CDR3 has 19 residues. V lost 0 bases to trimming and J lost 3 bases; unmatched junction nucleotides: 14. Germline V gives CDR1 GTSNPN, CDR2 SVGIG (reference sequence). The DNA of the CDR3 is TGTGCCTGGAGTGTAGGAGAAGCGGGAGGGCCGGTAGGCTACAATGAGCAGTTCTTC. Translating it yields CAWSVGEAGGPVGYNEQFF.

Written as DNA, the CDR3 is TGTGCCACCAGCAGAGGAGACAGGGGCACCGGGGAGCTGTTTTTT. The encoded protein is CATSRGDRGTGELFF. This chain links TRBV15 with TRBJ2-2; the match to TRBD1 covers 8 bases. Trimming cost V 1 base and J 4 bases; bases outside gene matches: 2. Germline-derived CDR1 and CDR2 are LNHNV and YYDKDF (reference sequence). CDR3 length: 15 residues.

Of note for this clone: A junction boundary mismatches the germline segment, possibly from a read error. This chain links TRBV5-1 with TRBJ2-7, with D unresolved. This CDR3 region has 13 residues. Germline V CDR1 and CDR2: SGHRS, YFSETQ. CDR3 loop: CVSSLDRGYEQYF. CDR3 nucleotide sequence: TGCGTCAGCAGCTTGGACCGCGGATACGAGCAGTACTTC. Variable domain in full (rest from reference TRBV5-1 and TRBJ2-7): KAGVTQTPRYLIKTRGQQVTLSCSPISGHRSVSWYQQTPGQGLQFLFEYFSETQRNKGNFPGRFSGRQFSNSRSEMNVSTLELGDSALYLCVSSLDRGYEQYFGPGTRLTVT.

V usage is TRBV28 and J usage is TRBJ2-1; possible D gene TRBD2, 5 bases. CDR3 length equals 14 residues. In germline, CDR1 is MDHEN, CDR2 SYDVKM. Trimming removed 3 bases at V and 4 bases at J, with 10 bases between. CDR3 sequence: CASSLERLYNEQFF. DNA of the CDR3: TGTGCCAGCAGTTTGGAGCGGCTGTACAATGAGCAGTTCTTC.

This clone was found a few times. The V and J genes are TRBV6-5 and TRBJ2-7, with TRBD2 matching 7 bases. CDR3 length equals 13 residues. Per the germline V gene, CDR1 is MNHEY and CDR2 is SVGAGI. Losses at the gene ends were 4 bases for V and 11 bases for J; bases not matched to a gene: 11. CDR3 DNA sequence: TGTGCCAGCAGTTCCCTCGGGGGGTCAGGGAAGTACTTC. Its protein product is CASSSLGGSGKYF.

The V gene is TRBV28, the J gene TRBJ1-6; perhaps TRBD1 as D (5 bases). Germline CDR1 and CDR2: MDHEN and SYDVKM. Trimming stripped 2 bases from V and 6 bases from J, with 11 bases between. There are 15 residues in the CDR3. CDR3 residues: CASSLGQRVNSPLHF. CDR3 bases: TGTGCCAGCAGTTTAGGACAAAGAGTTAATTCACCCCTCCACTTT.

This rearrangement joins TRBV5-4 to TRBJ2-1, with D hard to call. V lost 0 bases to trimming and J lost 4 bases, with 11 bases between them. From germline, CDR1 is SGHNT and CDR2 YYREEE (reference sequence). CDR3 length: 15 amino acids. DNA for the CDR3: TGTGCCAGCAGCTTGGGAAACGGGCAGTACAATGAGCAGTTCTTC. Protein product: CASSLGNGQYNEQFF.

The chain carries TRBV4-2 and TRBJ2-5, with 7 bases identical to TRBD1. Unmatched junction bases numbered 8, after V lost 3 bases and J lost 4 bases. Looked up from germline, CDR1 is LGHNA and CDR2 is YNFKEQ. This CDR3 is 15 amino acids long. CDR3 DNA sequence: TGTGCCAGCAGCCAGAACTTAGGGGGCGTAGAGACCCAGTACTTC. Translating it yields CASSQNLGGVETQYF.

The V gene is TRBV6-5, the J gene TRBJ2-7; possible D gene TRBD2, 7 bases. The CDR3 runs 15 residues. Trimming left V 2 bases short and J 1 base short, with 12 bases between. Per germline, CDR1 MNHEY and CDR2 SVGAGI. In nucleotides, the CDR3 is TGTGCCAGCAGTTACGGCGGGGGCCTTTCCTACGAGCAGTACTTC. Translating it yields CASSYGGGLSYEQYF.

In nucleotides, the CDR3 is TGTGCCAGCAGCAGAGCATCCAGCGGGAGGTACGAGCAGTACTTC. It specifies CASSRASSGRYEQYF. V and J are TRBV14 and TRBJ2-7; 9 positions match TRBD2. Germline assignment: CDR1 SGHDN and CDR2 FVKESK. The CDR3 has 15 amino acids. J gave up 4 bases and V 5 bases, and 9 bases lay outside the gene matches.

The CDR3 is CASSESYRGNEQYF. CDR3 bases: TGTGCCAGCAGTGAAAGTTACAGGGGCAACGAGCAGTACTTC. The chain recombines TRBV6-1 with TRBJ2-7; 7 nucleotides line up with TRBD1. The CDR3 loop spans 14 amino acids. Per germline, CDR1 MNHNS and CDR2 SASEGT. The junction had 6 bases not matched to a gene; V was cut back by 2 bases and J by 5 bases.

CDR3 DNA sequence: TGTGCCAGCATAACCGGGACTAAGTACGAGCAGTACTTC. Protein product: CASITGTKYEQYF. This rearrangement joins TRBV2 to TRBJ2-5, with 7 positions matching TRBD2. TRBJ2-7 matches the DNA end more closely, so the J call is doubtful. The CDR3 runs 13 residues. Germline-derived CDR1 and CDR2 are SNHLY and FYNNEI.